A selection of T cell receptor beta chains follows, all from one sample in a study of blood T cell repertoires in COVID-19. This table comes from immunoSEQ multiplex PCR, and its TCRdb copy is limited to in-frame clones, with some not included. The table has about 400,000 clones, 70% to 90% seen once; the top ten hold approximately 2%. Specimen: PBMCs or T cells enriched from blood (not recorded which). The receptor source for this set is a woman between 18 and 30 years old with acute COVID-19. Each CDR3 is given with its conserved first and last residue. The D gene is left open where the match is weak. Only part of the rows carry a size: once, few, many, or a class if the clone is expanded.

abundance	v_gene	j_gene	d_gene	CDR3nt	CDR3aa
-	TRBV7-9	TRBJ1-3	-	TGTGCCAGCAGCTTATTGGGGGCAGGTGGAAACACCATATATTTT	CASSLLGAGGNTIYF
once	TRBV24-1	TRBJ2-1	-	TGTGCCACCAGTGATTTGAGCAGGGGAAATGAGCAGTTCTTC	CATSDLSRGNEQFF
-	TRBV7-9	TRBJ2-7	-	TGTGCCAGCAGCTTAGCGTTCCAGGGGTCTAGGGGCGAGCAGTACTTC	CASSLAFQGSRGEQYF
few	TRBV14	TRBJ1-2	-	TGTGCCAGCAGCCAAGCGCGGCACTATGGCTACACCTTC	CASSQARHYGYTF
-	TRBV18	TRBJ2-7	TRBD1	TGTGCCAGCTCACCACCGCCGGGACAGGGTTCCTACGAGCAGTACTTC	CASSPPPGQGSYEQYF
-	TRBV12-3/TRBV12-4	TRBJ1-6	-	TGTGCCAGCAGTCAGCGACAGAATTCACCCCTCCACTTT	CASSQRQNSPLHF
-	TRBV7-4	TRBJ2-7	TRBD2	TGTGCCAGCAGCTCCCGGGGCAGGAGAAAGCGGGAGGAAGAGCAGTACTTC	CASSSRGRRKREEEQYF
-	TRBV3-1/TRBV3-2	TRBJ1-4	-	TGTGCCAGCAGCCCCCTCGTGAATGAAAAACTGTTTTTT	CASSPLVNEKLFF
-	TRBV19	TRBJ2-1	-	TGTGCCTGCAGCGGAGGCTCCTACAATGAGCAGTTCTTC	CACSGGSYNEQFF
-	TRBV7-9	TRBJ1-6	TRBD1	TGTGCCAGCAGCTTAAGGGACAGGAGTTCACCCCTCCACTTT	CASSLRDRSSPLHF
-	TRBV27	TRBJ2-7	TRBD2	TGTGCCAGCAGTTTCGGACTAGCGGGAGGTTACGAGCAGTACTTC	CASSFGLAGGYEQYF
-	TRBV3-1/TRBV3-2	TRBJ1-1	TRBD1	TGTGCCAGCAGCCAAGTAGGGGGCGTTCAGGCTTTCTTT	CASSQVGGVQAFF
-	TRBV7-2	TRBJ1-5	TRBD1	TGTGCCAGCAGCCTGCTCCGGGACAGTAATCAGCCCCAGCATTTT	CASSLLRDSNQPQHF
-	TRBV11-3	TRBJ2-1	TRBD1	TGTGCCAGCAGCCCCCAGACAGGGCGGCTAGCTTCGGAGCAGTTCTTC	CASSPQTGRLASEQFF
-	TRBV6-5	TRBJ2-1	TRBD2	TGTGCCAGCAGTTACACGGGGGGGACGTACAATGAGCAGTTCTTC	CASSYTGGTYNEQFF
-	TRBV10-2	TRBJ2-7	-	TGCGCCAGCAGCTTGGGGACTTTCTACGAGCAGTACTTC	CASSLGTFYEQYF
-	TRBV5-4	TRBJ2-7	-	TGTGCCAGCAGCTTGAGACAGGAGCCTCTCTACGAGCAGTACTTC	CASSLRQEPLYEQYF
-	TRBV6-2/TRBV6-3	TRBJ2-5	-	TGTGCCAGCAGTTACTTATCGGGGTCGATCCAAGAGACCCAGTACTTC	CASSYLSGSIQETQYF
once	TRBV5-8	TRBJ2-3	-	TGTGCCAGCAGCCCCGGGTTCGGAGATACGCAGTATTTT	CASSPGFGDTQYF
-	TRBV28	TRBJ1-2	-	TGTGCCAGCAGTTTTGGTATAGCTAACTATGGCTACACCTTC	CASSFGIANYGYTF
-	TRBV11-2	TRBJ2-7	-	TGTGCCAGCACCTCGACAGGCGGCTACGAGCAGTACTTC	CASTSTGGYEQYF
-	TRBV18	TRBJ1-6	-	TGTGCCAGCGCGACACTTAGCTCCTATAATTCACCCCTCCACTTT	CASATLSSYNSPLHF
-	TRBV11-2	TRBJ2-1	TRBD2	TGTGCCAGCAGCTTAGGGACTAGCGGGATTGAGCAGTTCTTC	CASSLGTSGIEQFF